The 13 T cell receptor beta chains listed next were all sequenced from one sample in a study of radiation and T cells in renal cell carcinoma. The treatment: treatment-naive control, cytoreductive nephrectomy. Assay used: immunoSEQ multiplex PCR; TCRdb lists only in-frame clones, some missing. This table has about 16,000 clones, approximately 58% appearing once. Sequenced material: tumor tissue, taken from a patient whose treatment was nephrectomy without radiotherapy. The receptors originated from a man in his forties with renal cell carcinoma.

This chain links TRBV6-1 with TRBJ2-1; 9 nucleotides align to TRBD2. There are 18 residues in the CDR3. The V gene's germline CDR1 is MNHNS and CDR2 SASEGT. Trimming at V came to 6 bases and at J to 6 bases, leaving 18 bases not matched to a gene. The CDR3 here is CASRERLRAGGHSNEQFF. DNA of the CDR3: TGTGCCAGCAGGGAACGATTGCGAGCGGGGGGTCATAGCAATGAGCAGTTCTTC.

V and J are TRBV28 and TRBJ1-4, with D possibly matching TRBD1 (6 bases). The CDR3 contains 16 residues. V was trimmed by 2 bases and J by 4 bases, leaving 14 bases between them. CDR1 and CDR2 (germline): MDHEN, SYDVKM. CDR3 amino acids: CASSLRMGAGNEKLFF. CDR3 nucleotide sequence: TGTGCCAGCAGTTTAAGAATGGGGGCGGGTAATGAAAAACTGTTTTTT.

The chain carries TRBV29-1 and TRBJ1-1, with D uncertain. This CDR3 is built from 13 residues. The V end was cut by 3 bases, the J end by 4 bases, with 12 bases between. Germline CDR1 SQVTM, CDR2 ANQGSEA. As DNA, the CDR3 is TGCAGCGTTGAGGTCGGATCTGGCACTGAAGCTTTCTTT. Translated, it gives CSVEVGSGTEAFF.

The chain joins TRBV28 to TRBJ1-3; D perhaps matches TRBD1 (5 bases). Trimming took 6 bases from V and 2 from J, leaving 23 bases between them. CDR1 and CDR2 (germline): MDHEN, SYDVKM. This CDR3 is 18 amino acids long. The CDR3 DNA is TGTGCCAGCAGGGGGACGGACAAAGCGGGCGATGCTGGAAACACCATATATTTT. Amino acid sequence: CASRGTDKAGDAGNTIYF. Complete variable domain (other parts from reference TRBV28 and TRBJ1-3): DVKVTQSSRYLVKRTGEKVFLECVQDMDHENMFWYRQDPGLGLRLIYFSYDVKMKEKGDIPEGYSVSREKKERFSLILESASTNQTSMYLCASRGTDKAGDAGNTIYFGEGSWLTVV.

This clone was detected a few times. This chain links TRBV5-1 with TRBJ2-3; D remains unclear. V was pared by 4 bases and J by 5 bases, with 8 bases between. Germline CDR1 and CDR2: SGHRS and YFSETQ. This CDR3 spans 12 amino acids. CDR3 bases: TGCGCCAGCAGCCTGTTGGAAGATACGCAGTATTTT. Amino acid sequence: CASSLLEDTQYF. Combining the CDR3 with reference TRBV5-1 and TRBJ2-3 gives the whole variable domain KAGVTQTPRYLIKTRGQQVTLSCSPISGHRSVSWYQQTPGQGLQFLFEYFSETQRNKGNFPGRFSGRQFSNSRSEMNVSTLELGDSALYLCASSLLEDTQYFGPGTRLTVL.

This clone has a handful of counts. The V gene is TRBV5-1, the J gene TRBJ1-1; 7 bases fit TRBD1. The germline V gene has CDR1 SGHRS and CDR2 YFSETQ. The CDR3 totals 15 residues. V was clipped by 2 bases and J by 1 base; unmatched bases: 5. DNA for the CDR3: TGCGCCAGCAGCTTACCCTGGACAGGGAACACTGAAGCTTTCTTT. This gives the protein CASSLPWTGNTEAFF.

This clone appeared a few times. This chain connects TRBV29-1 to TRBJ1-2; TRBD1 aligns across 7 bases. Germline V gene lookup returns CDR1 SQVTM and CDR2 ANQGSEA. V lost 8 bases, J lost 8 bases, and 5 bases stayed unmatched. CDR3 length equals 10 residues. The CDR3 coding sequence is TGCAGCAAGGACAGGCAAGGCTACACCTTC. Protein product: CSKDRQGYTF. The whole variable domain, remainder taken from reference TRBV29-1 and TRBJ1-2, is SAVISQKPSRDICQRGTSLTIQCQVDSQVTMMFWYRQQPGQSLTLIATANQGSEATYESGFVIDKFPISRPNLTFSTLTVSNMSPEDSSIYLCSKDRQGYTFGSGTRLTVV.

V and J are TRBV6-1 and TRBJ1-1; no firm D call. The CDR3 is made up of 14 amino acids. Germline V lookup: CDR1 MNHNS, CDR2 SASEGT. Trimming took 7 bases from V and 6 from J, leaving 18 bases between them. CDR3 bases: TGTGCCAGCATGATATCCGTGTTAGACGCTGAAGCTTTCTTT. Translation: CASMISVLDAEAFF.

This clone has a count of ten or more. The J gene is TRBJ1-6, the V gene TRBV27; D is unclear. V lost 2 bases, J lost 6 bases, and 5 bases lay in between. The CDR3 extends over 13 amino acids. Germline V gene lookup returns CDR1 MNHEY and CDR2 SMNVEV (reference sequence). CDR3 amino acids: CASSLNFNSPLHF. CDR3 coding DNA: TGTGCCAGCAGTTTAAATTTTAATTCACCCCTCCACTTT.

This chain links TRBV5-8 with TRBJ2-3; possibly TRBD2 for D (5 bases). V lost 0 bases, J lost 0 bases, and 8 bases lay in between. The CDR3 loop spans 15 amino acids. Germline assignment: CDR1 SGHTS and CDR2 YDEGEE. The CDR3 loop reads CASSLDQRSTDTQYF. The CDR3 coding sequence is TGTGCCAGCAGCTTGGATCAGCGGAGCACAGATACGCAGTATTTT.

The genes are TRBV7-2 and TRBJ2-3, with 8 nucleotides matching TRBD2. CDR1 SGHTA and CDR2 FQGNSA come from the germline V gene. The CDR3 has 15 amino acids. The trim removed 1 base at V and 6 bases at J, leaving 6 bases unmatched. CDR3 amino acids: CASSLGIAGRDTQYF. The CDR3 bases are TGTGCCAGCAGCTTAGGAATAGCGGGGCGGGATACGCAGTATTTT.

This clone showed up just once. The chain joins TRBV7-9 to TRBJ2-1; D may be TRBD2 (7 bases). The CDR3 spans 16 residues. Germline-derived CDR1 and CDR2 are SEHNR and FQNEAQ (reference sequence). V gave up 5 bases and J gave up 7 bases, with 21 bases separating them. CDR3 DNA: TGTGCCAGCAGCGATTTTGGGGGCGGGGGTTCAAATGAGCAGTTCTTC. Translating gives CASSDFGGGGSNEQFF. Together with reference TRBV7-9 and TRBJ2-1, the CDR3 gives the full variable domain: DTGVSQNPRHKITKRGQNVTFRCDPISEHNRLYWYRQTLGQGPEFLTYFQNEAQLEKSRLLSDRFSAERPKGSFSTLEIQRTEQGDSAMYLCASSDFGGGGSNEQFFGPGTRLTVL.

V and J are TRBV7-3 and TRBJ2-5; 9 bases match TRBD1. CDR1 SGHTA and CDR2 FQGTGA come from the germline V gene. V lost 5 bases and J lost 6; bases outside the gene matches: 4. The CDR3 totals 13 residues. This CDR3 is CASSRQGDKTQYF. CDR3 sequence (DNA): TGTGCCAGCAGCCGACAGGGGGACAAGACCCAGTACTTC.